These 15 T cell receptor beta chains share one sample of origin, sequenced in a study of T cell changes during pregnancy in multiple sclerosis. The method was immunoSEQ multiplex PCR; TCRdb's version includes in-frame clones alone and lacks a portion of them. The sample shows roughly 32,000 clones, 70% to 90% of them seen only once. The sequencing used CD8+ T cells from peripheral blood mononuclear cells, collected in the third trimester of pregnancy. The receptors come from a female donor with multiple sclerosis, enrolled in a pregnancy study.

The V and J genes are TRBV27 and TRBJ2-4, with 7 nucleotides matching TRBD2. Germline assignment: CDR1 MNHEY and CDR2 SMNVEV (reference sequence). There are 15 residues in the CDR3. The junction had 7 bases not matched to a gene; V was cut back by 2 bases and J by 6 bases. The CDR3 bases are TGTGCCAGCAGTTTAGTAGGGCCGGGGGGAAACATTCAGTACTTC. This codes for CASSLVGPGGNIQYF.

The chain carries TRBV27 and TRBJ2-7, with 9 bases that match TRBD2. The CDR3 has 16 residues. J was trimmed by 5 bases and V by 2 bases; bases with no gene match: 10. In germline, CDR1 is MNHEY, CDR2 SMNVEV (reference sequence). The CDR3 protein is CASSLLAGGPLHEQYF. In nucleotides, the CDR3 is TGTGCCAGCAGTTTACTCGCGGGGGGGCCGTTACACGAGCAGTACTTC.

The chain employs TRBV28 and TRBJ1-2, with 9 bases matching TRBD1. V was pared by 8 bases and J by 2 bases, with 9 bases of the junction left unmatched. The CDR3 is made up of 15 amino acids. The germline gives CDR1 MDHEN, CDR2 SYDVKM. This chain's CDR3 is CASLGHRGPNYGYTF. The CDR3 bases are TGTGCCAGCCTGGGGCACAGGGGGCCGAACTATGGCTACACCTTC.

This sequence joins TRBV4-3 and TRBJ2-5; 8 bases are a match to TRBD2. The DNA matches TRBJ2-7 better at its end, which makes the J call doubtful. CDR1 is LGHNA and CDR2 is YSLEER in the germline V gene. The CDR3 consists of 15 residues. DNA for the CDR3: TGCGCCAGCAGCCAAGTACTAGCGGAATCCTACGAGCAGTACTTC. Translation gives CASSQVLAESYEQYF.

The chain uses TRBV19 and TRBJ1-4, with no clear D. The germline CDR1 and CDR2 sequences are LNHDA and SQIVND (reference sequence). The CDR3 has 12 amino acids. V was trimmed by 6 bases and J by 5 bases, leaving 7 bases between them. The CDR3 nucleotides are TGTGCCAGTAGAACCGGGAATGAAAAACTGTTTTTT. Translating gives CASRTGNEKLFF. The complete variable domain, with remaining parts taken from reference TRBV19 and TRBJ1-4, reads DGGITQSPKYLFRKEGQNVTLSCEQNLNHDAMYWYRQDPGQGLRLIYYSQIVNDFQKGDIAEGYSVSREKKESFPLTVTSAQKNPTAFYLCASRTGNEKLFFGSGTQLSVL.

CDR3 DNA: TGTGCCTGGACTAGCAGGGGGTACAATGAGCAGTTCTTC. This codes for CAWTSRGYNEQFF. The V call is TRBV30, the J call TRBJ2-1, with 7 bases lining up with TRBD1. Germline V gives CDR1 GTSNPN, CDR2 SVGIG (reference sequence). This CDR3 comprises 13 residues. V dropped 4 bases and J dropped 4; count of bases not matched to a gene: 4. Variable domain in full (rest from reference TRBV30 and TRBJ2-1): SQTIHQWPATLVQPVGSPLSLECTVEGTSNPNLYWYRQAAGRGLQLLFYSVGIGQISSEVPQNLSASRPQDRQFILSSKKLLLSDSGFYLCAWTSRGYNEQFFGPGTRLTVL.

V usage is TRBV7-8 and J usage is TRBJ1-2; D unclear. Germline assignment: CDR1 SGHVS and CDR2 FQNEAQ. V gave up 5 bases and J gave up 4 bases, with 11 bases separating them. There are 13 residues in the CDR3. The CDR3 is CASSPPGGYGYTF. The CDR3 coding sequence is TGTGCCAGCAGCCCGCCGGGTGGCTATGGCTACACCTTC.

The CDR3 spells CSVISDSSNTEAFF. In DNA form, the CDR3 reads TGCAGCGTCATTTCCGACAGCTCTAACACTGAAGCTTTCTTT. V and J are TRBV29-1 and TRBJ1-1, with a possible D match to TRBD1 (5 bases). V gave up 6 bases and J gave up 2 bases, with 16 bases separating them. Germline V gene lookup returns CDR1 SQVTM and CDR2 ANQGSEA. This CDR3 has 14 residues.

J is TRBJ1-2 and V is TRBV5-8, with 7 bases fitting TRBD1. CDR1 and CDR2 from the germline V gene are SGHTS and YDEGEE. Losses at the gene ends were 0 bases for V and 0 bases for J; bases not matched to a gene: 8. This CDR3 has 17 amino acids. CDR3 DNA sequence: TGTGCCAGCAGCTTGGGGAGGGGGCTACCAGCTAACTATGGCTACACCTTC. It is translated as CASSLGRGLPANYGYTF.

The V gene is TRBV27, the J gene TRBJ1-1, with D possibly being TRBD1 (5 bases). Trimming shortened V by 2 bases and J by 6 bases, and 13 bases separated the two germline ends. In germline, CDR1 is MNHEY, CDR2 SMNVEV (reference sequence). The length of the CDR3 is 14 residues. CDR3 in amino acids: CASSLGLGGAEAFF. The CDR3 DNA sequence: TGTGCCAGCAGTTTAGGTCTTGGGGGGGCTGAAGCTTTCTTT.

The V and J genes are TRBV19 and TRBJ1-1; 10 bases are a match to TRBD1. Germline V gene sequence: CDR1 LNHDA, CDR2 SQIVND (reference sequence). Trimming cost V 4 bases and J 1 base; bases outside gene matches: 0. This CDR3 is 14 amino acids long. The CDR3 protein is CASSRDRGNTEAFF. The CDR3 coding sequence is TGTGCCAGTAGTAGGGACAGGGGGAACACTGAAGCTTTCTTT. Using reference TRBV19 and TRBJ1-1 for the parts outside the CDR3, the full variable domain is DGGITQSPKYLFRKEGQNVTLSCEQNLNHDAMYWYRQDPGQGLRLIYYSQIVNDFQKGDIAEGYSVSREKKESFPLTVTSAQKNPTAFYLCASSRDRGNTEAFFGQGTRLTVV.

The chain is built from TRBV11-1 and TRBJ2-5; unclear D gene. Trimming pared 3 bases from V and 4 bases from J, leaving 9 bases between. The CDR3 totals 13 residues. Germline lookup yields CDR1 SGHAT and CDR2 FQDESV (reference sequence). CDR3 nucleotide sequence: TGTGCCAGCAGCTTCGCGTATCGAGAGACCCAGTACTTC. Its translation: CASSFAYRETQYF.

The chain employs TRBV7-3 and TRBJ1-6; 8 bases agree with TRBD1. Germline V gene lookup returns CDR1 SGHTA and CDR2 FQGTGA. Germline trimming cut 4 bases from V and 10 bases from J; bases unmatched to any gene: 9. The CDR3 contains 15 residues. In DNA form, the CDR3 reads TGTGCCAGCAGCTACGGACAGGGAAGTGGATCACCCCTCCACTTT. Translation: CASSYGQGSGSPLHF.

The rearrangement uses TRBV4-3 and TRBJ2-3, with a weak D call TRBD2 (6 bases). Germline values: CDR1 LGHNA, CDR2 YSLEER. This CDR3 is built from 15 residues. Trimming cost V 5 bases and J 6 bases, with 18 bases left between them. DNA of the CDR3: TGCGCCAGCAGCGGACGACTAGGGGAGCCGGATACGCAGTATTTT. This codes for CASSGRLGEPDTQYF.

V and J are TRBV4-1 and TRBJ1-6; 7 bases align to TRBD1. V lost 0 bases to trimming and J lost 13 bases; unmatched junction nucleotides: 12. This CDR3 has 16 residues. Germline V gene sequence: CDR1 MGHRA, CDR2 YSYEKL. The CDR3 spells CASSQDRAGGSQPLHF. DNA for the CDR3: TGCGCCAGCAGCCAAGATAGGGCAGGGGGTTCCCAGCCCCTCCACTTT.